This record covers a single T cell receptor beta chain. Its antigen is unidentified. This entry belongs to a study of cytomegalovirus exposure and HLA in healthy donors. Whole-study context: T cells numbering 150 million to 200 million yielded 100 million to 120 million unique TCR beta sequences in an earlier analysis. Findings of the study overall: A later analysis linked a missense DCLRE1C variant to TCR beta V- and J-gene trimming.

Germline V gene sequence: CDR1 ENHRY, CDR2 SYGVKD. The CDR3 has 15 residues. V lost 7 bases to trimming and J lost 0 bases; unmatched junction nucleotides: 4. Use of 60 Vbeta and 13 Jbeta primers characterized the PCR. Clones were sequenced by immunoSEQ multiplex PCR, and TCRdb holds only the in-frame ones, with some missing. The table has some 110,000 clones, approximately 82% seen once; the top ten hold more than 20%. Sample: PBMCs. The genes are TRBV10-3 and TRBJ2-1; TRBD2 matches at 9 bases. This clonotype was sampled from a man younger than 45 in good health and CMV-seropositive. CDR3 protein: CAIKGGGGSYNEQFF. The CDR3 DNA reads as TGTGCCATCAAGGGCGGGGGGGGCTCCTACAATGAGCAGTTCTTC.